This T cell receptor beta chain stems from a study of blood T cell repertoires in COVID-19 (dated by TCRdb to about 2020). Study-wide context: Samples covering the acute and convalescent phases of COVID-19 were provided by collaborators in the United States, Italy and Spain. The prospective study material was composed of cDNA or gDNA derived from T cells, B-cell-depleted T cells, or PBMCs. The dataset comprised deeply sampled blood TCRbeta repertoires from subjects exposed to, actively infected with, or recovered from COVID-19. The repertoires were made available in a free public database intended to serve as a resource for research on the immune response to SARS-CoV-2. Samples came from the ongoing ImmuneRACE study (first 160 participants) plus 1,254 subjects from 6 global collaborators. The sample metadata nearly always contained a de-identified subject ID, COVID-19 status, age in years and sex. Where available, HLA class I and class II types were obtained from metadata supplied by the sample provider rather than from assay-based typing. The study at large found these results: Clinical and demographic metadata were provided uncurated, with the amount varying by source and participant.

Worth noting for this clone: Its antigen has not been determined. Per-base quality was not reported, and no clone a single base away is much larger than it.

Participants in the prospective study were aged about 18 to 90 years, lived in under 30 United States geographic areas, and enrolled through a virtual design. Cohort assignment in the prospective study relied on participant-reported clinical history from a screening survey and a study questionnaire. Exposed participants were defined as having been in contact with someone with a PCR-confirmed or clinician-diagnosed COVID-19 case within 2 weeks of study entry. In the prospective study, mobile phlebotomists collected whole blood, serum and a nasopharyngeal or oropharyngeal swab from each participant. Participants in the prospective study had the option to provide additional blood draws and questionnaires over an approximately 2-month period. Before DNA extraction, prospective study blood samples were shipped either frozen or at room temperature. The immunoSEQ Assay, a bias-controlled multiplex PCR, was used to amplify TCRbeta CDR3 regions from genomic DNA. Per the source publication's procedure: Nucleated cell counts per sample were estimated from amplification of reference gene primers within the assay. To quantify the absolute abundance of each unique TCRbeta CDR3 rearrangement, sequence reads were collapsed and filtered. For each sample, productive Simpson clonality was calculated as the square root of Simpson's diversity index over productive rearrangements. Entries here come from immuneACCESS through TCRdb and include only in-frame sequences with V and J called. Some clones fail to appear in such tables; in the studies checked, an unresolved V gene covers under half of the shortfall, and the cause of the remainder is unknown. V and J calls and clone size come straight from that table; D and trimming were deduced from the DNA. For this sample there are about 350,000 clones; more than 70% appear just once. Just over 1% of the sample goes to the ten largest clones.

Trimming accounts for 1 base at V and 2 bases at J, while the number of junction bases matched to no gene is 11. Measured from the cysteine to the phenylalanine, the CDR3 is 18 residues long. Only the CDR3 DNA stays, 54 bases, in frame from base 1. From a lookup of the germline V gene (reference sequence), CDR1 and CDR2 are LGHDT and YNNKEL. Recombination joined TRBV3-1 (or the pseudogene TRBV3-2) with TRBJ2-5, with 9 bases in between that match TRBD2. The origin of this receptor is a woman in her twenties or thirties who had been exposed to COVID-19. Sequencing was done on a sample of PBMCs or T cells enriched from blood (not recorded which). The nucleotide sequence is TGTGCCAGCAGCCAAGGCCAGCTAGCGGGACTGATACAAGAGACCCAGTACTTC. This translates into CASSQGQLAGLIQETQYF.